Detailed here is one T cell receptor beta chain. This clonotype was seen more than once but under ten times. Its antigen is not yet known. No much larger clone is present one base from it, and per-base qualities are unavailable. The data were obtained in a study of CD8 T cells in ankylosing spondylitis listed by TCRdb under 2017. Notes on the research overall: T cell receptor beta repertoires were profiled in healthy donors and ankylosing spondylitis patients so that disease-linked TCR variants could be found. The full study cohort comprised around 25 ankylosing spondylitis patients and some 110 healthy donors. Peripheral blood samples were taken, and synovial fluid was additionally collected from ankylosing spondylitis patients.

As encoded in the germline V gene, CDR1 is SQVTM while CDR2 is ANQGSEA. V loses 3 bases, J loses 9 bases, and the germline ends lie 15 bases apart. Reading from cysteine to phenylalanine, the CDR3 counts 13 amino acids. Here the CDR3 DNA is all that survives: 39 bases in frame from base 1. The sequencer was an Illumina HiSeq 2500. Quantitative 5'-RACE with molecular barcodes was the method used to prepare the TCR beta libraries. Concerning the study's data processing: To identify disease-linked TCR variants, a new computational method was used, one built on a probabilistic model of VDJ rearrangement. TCRdb's own reprocessing of the public reads used fastp at Q25 and MiXCR and kept productive beta chains. Here each entry gathers all rows of one CDR3 protein and keeps the most common genes and DNA. The V and J calls were not made by the authors but by TCRdb's processing. In all, the sample holds about 200,000 distinct CDR3 sequences, and 9.5% to 15% of those were seen once. The ten largest clonotypes hold 16% of the sample.

Here is what the overall study found, with its caveats: Blood from ankylosing spondylitis patients appeared to be characterized by a TCR beta motif composed of about eight highly homologous amino acid variants. Some of the motif variants had been reported before in the synovial fluid and blood of reactive arthritis patients, a finding that suggests common disease-initiation mechanisms. A CD8+ phenotype was shown by the disease-linked clones, which were found at relatively low frequencies in peripheral blood. Significant enrichment of the disease-linked clones was reported in matched synovial fluid samples from ankylosing spondylitis patients.

Sequenced material: blood, either unsorted or a sorted T cell fraction (not recorded which). The sequence was obtained from a male donor with ankylosing spondylitis or in good health (not recorded which). The chain is assembled from TRBV29-1 and TRBJ1-5; the D gene is possibly TRBD1, with 6 bases matching. The bases are TGCAGCGTTGACGAGACAGGCATAGGGCCCCAGCATTTT. Its amino acids are CSVDETGIGPQHF.